These 16 T cell receptor beta chains originate from one sample sequenced in a study of shared clonotypes between healthy human individuals. Sequenced by immunoSEQ multiplex PCR; TCRdb stores in-frame clones only, minus some. The sample lists a few million clones, around 94% occurring once. Sequencing used naive CD4+ T cells sorted from blood. The subset was: CD45RA+ positively selected. All receptors come from a young man in good health.

Notes on this clone: The same CDR3 is also encoded by other DNA sequences in this sample. The chain employs TRBV5-1 and TRBJ2-3, with a weak D call TRBD2 (5 bases). The CDR3 is 14 amino acids. The ends were cut back, 2 bases at V and 1 base at J, with 8 bases in the middle. CDR1 is SGHRS and CDR2 is YFSETQ in the germline V gene. DNA for the CDR3: TGCGCCAGCAGCTTTCTAGCCGGCACAGATACGCAGTATTTT. Translating it yields CASSFLAGTDTQYF.

The V gene is TRBV7-2, the J gene TRBJ2-1; 7 nucleotides line up with TRBD2. This CDR3 has 14 residues. Germline V gene sequence: CDR1 SGHTA, CDR2 FQGNSA. J lost 5 bases, V lost 5 bases, and 6 bases had no gene match. The CDR3 sequence: CASSPGGTDNEQFF. The CDR3 DNA is TGTGCCAGCAGCCCCGGGGGGACGGACAATGAGCAGTTCTTC.

The J gene is TRBJ2-7, the V gene TRBV30; D is unclear. The CDR3 totals 13 residues. The V gene's germline CDR1 is GTSNPN and CDR2 SVGIG (reference sequence). V lost 2 bases and J lost 9, with 17 bases in between. Here the CDR3 reads CAWSLTGLISQYF. The CDR3 DNA follows: TGTGCCTGGAGTCTGACCGGCTTGATATCGCAGTACTTC. The variable domain in full, completed from reference TRBV30 and TRBJ2-7, reads SQTIHQWPATLVQPVGSPLSLECTVEGTSNPNLYWYRQAAGRGLQLLFYSVGIGQISSEVPQNLSASRPQDRQFILSSKKLLLSDSGFYLCAWSLTGLISQYFGPGTRLTVT.

V gene TRBV19 combines with J gene TRBJ1-5; 8 nucleotides agree with TRBD1. With 4 bases clipped from V and 1 base from J, the junction kept 6 bases outside the gene matches. This CDR3 has 16 amino acids. Germline loops: CDR1 LNHDA, CDR2 SQIVND (reference sequence). CDR3 sequence reads: CASSTQGAMSNQPQHF. CDR3 in DNA: TGTGCCAGTAGTACCCAGGGGGCTATGAGCAATCAGCCCCAGCATTTT.

This CDR3 is CAISDQASNEKLFF. DNA of the CDR3: TGTGCCATCAGTGACCAGGCGTCTAATGAAAAACTGTTTTTT. V gene TRBV10-3 combines with J gene TRBJ1-4, with D hard to call. This CDR3 contains 14 residues. From germline, CDR1 is ENHRY and CDR2 SYGVKD. V was cut by 3 bases and J by 3 bases, with 8 bases left in between.

The CDR3 DNA follows: TGTGCCAGCAGCGTCTCTCGTGGGGTCGGCCAAAAACTGTTTTTT. Residues: CASSVSRGVGQKLFF. This sequence joins TRBV9 and TRBJ1-4; D not resolved. CDR3 length: 15 residues. CDR1 and CDR2 from the germline V gene are SGDLS and YYNGEE. V was cut by 2 bases and J by 9 bases, with 17 bases left in between.

The chain employs TRBV5-4 and TRBJ2-2; 9 bases are a match to TRBD2. The germline gives CDR1 SGHNT, CDR2 YYREEE (reference sequence). The CDR3 loop spans 16 amino acids. With V trimmed by 3 bases and J by 6 bases, 9 bases remained unmatched. As DNA, the CDR3 is TGTGCCAGCAGCTCCCAGGTAGCGGGAGAGGCCGGGGAGCTGTTTTTT. As protein: CASSSQVAGEAGELFF.

The rearrangement links TRBV2 to TRBJ2-5; the match to TRBD2 covers 13 bases. From germline, CDR1 is SNHLY and CDR2 FYNNEI. The CDR3 covers 14 residues. V was pared by 5 bases and J by 5 bases, with 2 bases of the junction left unmatched. The chain's CDR3 is CASSTGLAGETQYF. CDR3 DNA: TGTGCCAGCAGTACGGGACTAGCGGGGGAGACCCAGTACTTC.

This chain joins TRBV6-1 and TRBJ1-4; possible D gene TRBD1, 5 bases. The germline CDR1 and CDR2 sequences are MNHNS and SASEGT. Trimming removed 2 bases at V and 2 bases at J, with 12 bases between. The CDR3 length is 16 residues. The CDR3 here is CASSEPTRQTNEKLFF. In DNA, the CDR3 is TGTGCCAGCAGTGAACCGACCCGACAGACTAATGAAAAACTGTTTTTT.

This chain uses TRBV5-1 with TRBJ1-5; the D is unclear. The length of the CDR3 is 13 residues. Trimming shortened V by 0 bases and J by 7 bases, and 8 bases separated the two germline ends. CDR1 SGHRS and CDR2 YFSETQ come from the germline V gene. The CDR3 coding sequence is TGCGCCAGCAGCTTGGCGAAGGACCAGCCCCAGCATTTT. Translation: CASSLAKDQPQHF.

This rearrangement joins TRBV12-5 to TRBJ1-1, with 7 nucleotides matching TRBD1. V was pared by 4 bases and J by 2 bases, with 16 bases of the junction left unmatched. This CDR3 comprises 18 residues. CDR1 and CDR2 (germline): LGHNT, FRNRAP. CDR3: CASGSHLVRGQHNTEAFF. Written as DNA, the CDR3 is TGTGCTAGTGGTTCTCACCTCGTACGGGGACAGCATAACACTGAAGCTTTCTTT.

This clone was seen a single time. The J gene is TRBJ2-1, the V gene TRBV10-3; 14 bases align to TRBD2. The germline V gene encodes CDR1 ENHRY and CDR2 SYGVKD. V gave up 5 bases and J gave up 7 bases; unmatched junction bases: 16. This CDR3 region has 19 residues. This CDR3 reads CAISPGLAGGGPMRNEQFF. As DNA, the CDR3 is TGTGCCATCAGTCCCGGACTAGCGGGGGGAGGCCCCATGAGGAATGAGCAGTTCTTC.

The chain couples TRBV19 to TRBJ1-1; D gene uncertain. The CDR3 spans 13 residues. Germline V CDR1 and CDR2: LNHDA, SQIVND (reference sequence). Trimming left V 3 bases short and J 1 base short, with 6 bases between. The CDR3 loop is CASSIKENTEAFF. In DNA form, the CDR3 reads TGTGCCAGTAGTATTAAGGAGAACACTGAAGCTTTCTTT.

The rearrangement uses TRBV27 and TRBJ1-2, with 7 bases that match TRBD1. Trimming at V came to 6 bases and at J to 4 bases, leaving 5 bases not matched to a gene. The germline CDR1 and CDR2 sequences are MNHEY and SMNVEV (reference sequence). The CDR3 extends over 13 amino acids. Written as DNA, the CDR3 is TGTGCCAGCAGCCAGGGGGTTGCCTATGGCTACACCTTC. Its protein is CASSQGVAYGYTF.

This sequence joins TRBV10-3 and TRBJ2-7; 8 bases are a match to TRBD1. Per the germline V gene, CDR1 is ENHRY and CDR2 is SYGVKD. The ends lost 11 bases at V and 6 bases at J; junction bases unmatched: 9. The CDR3 covers 12 residues. CDR3 amino acids: CAGAGGWGEQYF. The CDR3 bases are TGTGCCGGGGCAGGGGGCTGGGGCGAGCAGTACTTC.

The gene calls are TRBV27 and TRBJ2-3, with D possibly TRBD2 on 5 matching bases. V was shortened by 6 bases and J by 1 base, with 14 bases between the two germline ends. In germline, CDR1 is MNHEY, CDR2 SMNVEV (reference sequence). The length of the CDR3 is 15 residues. CDR3 bases: TGTGCCAGCAGACCGACCGGGGTAGGCACAGATACGCAGTATTTT. Protein product: CASRPTGVGTDTQYF.